This passage covers 9 T cell receptor beta chains from one sample sequenced in a study of blood T cell dynamics during melanoma immunotherapy. Profiling relied on immunoSEQ multiplex PCR, and the TCRdb table lists in-frame clones only, not all of them. The sample consists of about 12,000 clones, around 89% of them appearing once. Time point here: week 3, after first cycle of checkpoint inhibitor. The material sequenced was blood, taken from a patient treated with checkpoint blockade. All receptors come from a human donor with melanoma.

J is TRBJ1-1 and V is TRBV6-5, with a tentative D call TRBD1 (6 bases). The CDR3 runs to 15 residues. CDR1 and CDR2 (germline): MNHEY, SVGAGI. V lost 4 bases to trimming and J lost 1 base, with 13 bases between them. DNA of the CDR3: TGTGCCAGCAGTTCCACCGGACAGCAGAACACTGAAGCTTTCTTT. Residues: CASSSTGQQNTEAFF.

V gene TRBV6-5 combines with J gene TRBJ2-7; D perhaps matches TRBD2 (6 bases). The germline V gene has CDR1 MNHEY and CDR2 SVGAGI. This CDR3 spans 15 amino acids. The V end was cut by 0 bases, the J end by 2 bases, with 11 bases between. The CDR3 nucleotides are TGTGCCAGCAGTTACTCGATTAGCGGACCCTACGAGCAGTACTTC. As protein: CASSYSISGPYEQYF.

The J gene is TRBJ1-1, the V gene TRBV7-2; the match to TRBD1 covers 7 bases. With 5 bases clipped from V and 5 bases from J, the junction kept 5 bases outside the gene matches. Germline lookup yields CDR1 SGHTA and CDR2 FQGNSA. CDR3 length: 13 amino acids. CDR3 nucleotide sequence: TGTGCCAGCAGCACGCAACAGGGGACTGAAGCTTTCTTT. Its protein product is CASSTQQGTEAFF.

The gene calls are TRBV5-1 and TRBJ1-2; D remains unclear. Germline lookup yields CDR1 SGHRS and CDR2 YFSETQ. V was clipped by 3 bases and J by 3 bases, with 9 bases between them. The length of the CDR3 is 13 residues. For the CDR3, the DNA is TGCGCCAGCAGCTCGGCAGCCTACTATGGCTACACCTTC. It encodes CASSSAAYYGYTF.

V is TRBV5-4 and J is TRBJ1-2; 7 bases align to TRBD1. J was trimmed by 5 bases and V by 5 bases; bases with no gene match: 15. The germline CDR1 and CDR2 sequences are SGHNT and YYREEE (reference sequence). The CDR3 has 16 amino acids. CDR3 sequence: CASSQGQEASHYGYTF. The CDR3 DNA reads TGTGCCAGCAGTCAAGGACAGGAGGCGTCACATTATGGCTACACCTTC.

This clone was counted only a few times. V usage is TRBV10-3 and J usage is TRBJ1-3; unclear D gene. Germline-derived CDR1 and CDR2 are ENHRY and SYGVKD. V was trimmed by 4 bases and J by 2 bases, leaving 15 bases between them. CDR3 length equals 16 residues. The CDR3 region is CAISGHGAVTGNTIYF. CDR3 bases: TGTGCCATCAGTGGGCATGGCGCGGTAACTGGAAACACCATATATTTT.

CDR3 sequence: CASRPGPLSAETQYF. The CDR3 bases are TGTGCCAGCAGGCCGGGGCCCCTTTCAGCAGAGACCCAGTACTTC. The rearrangement uses TRBV2 and TRBJ2-5, with D possibly being TRBD1 or TRBD2 (5 bases each). Trimming removed 6 bases at V and 4 bases at J, with 18 bases between. CDR1 is SNHLY, CDR2 FYNNEI, per germline. The CDR3 loop spans 15 amino acids. Looking up the rest from reference TRBV2 and TRBJ2-5 gives the full variable domain: EPEVTQTPSHQVTQMGQEVILRCVPISNHLYFYWYRQILGQKVEFLVSFYNNEISEKSEIFDDQFSVERPDGSNFTLKIRSTKLEDSAMYFCASRPGPLSAETQYFGPGTRLLVL.

V gene TRBV2 combines with J gene TRBJ2-5, with TRBD2 identical over 12 bases. The CDR3 loop spans 18 amino acids. Germline-derived CDR1 and CDR2 are SNHLY and FYNNEI. The ends lost 4 bases at V and 1 base at J; junction bases unmatched: 10. CDR3 region: CASSGGTSGWRPQETQYF. DNA of the CDR3: TGTGCCAGCAGTGGGGGGACTAGCGGGTGGAGACCCCAAGAGACCCAGTACTTC.

The chain joins TRBV7-9 to TRBJ2-1; D tentatively reads TRBD1 or TRBD2 (5 bases each). The V gene's germline CDR1 is SEHNR and CDR2 FQNEAQ (reference sequence). This CDR3 comprises 13 residues. Trimming took off 7 bases at V and 7 bases at J, with 14 bases between the two ends. As DNA, the CDR3 is TGTGCCAGCATCATGGCTGGGGGTAATGAGCAGTTCTTC. It yields the protein CASIMAGGNEQFF.